A single sample is the source of the 26 T cell receptor beta chains below, sequenced in a study of blood T cell repertoires in COVID-19. Libraries were prepared by immunoSEQ multiplex PCR; TCRdb keeps only in-frame clonotypes and omits some of them. The repertoire holds around 230,000 clones, with around 90% as singletons. Material: peripheral blood. The receptor set was obtained from a man in his 60s who had recovered from COVID-19.

V is TRBV5-1 and J is TRBJ2-1; the match to TRBD2 covers 11 bases. Germline CDR1 and CDR2: SGHRS and YFSETQ. The V segment lost 7 bases and the J segment 2 bases; nucleotides outside the gene matches: 8. CDR3 length: 16 residues. CDR3 sequence reads: CASLRGSGGAYNEQFF. CDR3 nucleotide sequence: TGCGCCAGCTTGCGGGGTAGCGGGGGGGCCTACAATGAGCAGTTCTTC.

A single count supports this clone. This chain uses TRBV5-8 with TRBJ1-3, with D perhaps matching TRBD1 (5 bases). The CDR3 is 16 amino acids. V was shortened by 0 bases and J by 0 bases, with 10 bases between the two germline ends. CDR1 and CDR2 (germline): SGHTS, YDEGEE. CDR3 sequence (DNA): TGTGCCAGCAGCTTGGTCCCAGGGCGCTCTGGAAACACCATATATTTT. It specifies CASSLVPGRSGNTIYF.

The V call is TRBV4-2, the J call TRBJ2-4, with 7 bases matching TRBD2. The germline CDR1 and CDR2 sequences are LGHNA and YNFKEQ. V lost 1 base and J lost 2; bases outside the gene matches: 8. There are 17 residues in the CDR3. The CDR3 reads CASSQGGGGLTKNIQYF. Written as DNA, the CDR3 is TGTGCCAGCAGCCAAGGGGGGGGAGGGTTAACCAAAAACATTCAGTACTTC.

This chain links TRBV7-7 with TRBJ2-5; D unresolved. CDR3 length equals 11 residues. Deletions cut 10 bases from V and 5 bases from J, with 11 bases between. Germline V CDR1 and CDR2: SSHAT, FNYEAQ (reference sequence). CDR3 sequence: CAITTRETQYF. CDR3 in DNA: TGTGCCATCACCACGCGTGAGACCCAGTACTTC.

The V and J genes are TRBV12-5 and TRBJ1-4; no reliable D call. Trimming removed 0 bases from V and 2 bases from J, with 7 bases in between. The CDR3 totals 15 residues. Germline values: CDR1 LGHNT, CDR2 FRNRAP. CDR3 residues: CASGLVTQTNEKLFF. Written as DNA, the CDR3 is TGTGCTAGTGGTTTGGTAACCCAGACTAATGAAAAACTGTTTTTT.

The rearrangement uses TRBV5-1 and TRBJ2-5; D might be TRBD1 (5 bases). Looked up from germline, CDR1 is SGHRS and CDR2 is YFSETQ. Trimming removed 3 bases at V and 4 bases at J, with 13 bases between. The CDR3 spans 14 residues. CDR3 sequence: CASSSSTASETQYF. The CDR3 bases are TGCGCCAGCAGCTCCTCGACAGCCTCAGAGACCCAGTACTTC.

The rearrangement links TRBV5-1 to TRBJ2-1; maybe TRBD1 (7 bases). Germline V CDR1 and CDR2: SGHRS, YFSETQ. V lost 2 bases to trimming and J lost 7 bases, with 16 bases between them. The CDR3 spans 15 residues. The CDR3: CASSFPRQGGNEQFF. The CDR3 DNA sequence: TGCGCCAGCAGCTTCCCTAGACAGGGAGGAAATGAGCAGTTCTTC.

The chain carries TRBV9 and TRBJ1-6; unclear D gene. CDR1 is SGDLS and CDR2 is YYNGEE in the germline V gene. The CDR3 runs 13 residues. Trimming removed 0 bases at V and 6 bases at J, with 4 bases between. The CDR3 is CASSVESNSPLHF. The CDR3 region has the DNA TGTGCCAGCAGCGTAGAGAGTAATTCACCCCTCCACTTT.

The count of this clone is one. The chain uses TRBV6-4 and TRBJ2-2; 7 bases align to TRBD2. Looked up from germline, CDR1 is MRHNA and CDR2 is SNTAGT. The junction had 4 bases not matched to a gene; V was cut back by 2 bases and J by 1 base. This CDR3 is 16 amino acids long. The CDR3 sequence is CASSDGAGMNTGELFF. The CDR3 nucleotides are TGTGCCAGCAGTGACGGAGCGGGGATGAACACCGGGGAGCTGTTTTTT.

This chain joins TRBV27 and TRBJ1-2; 10 nucleotides agree with TRBD1. Trimming took 5 bases from V and 8 from J; bases not matched to a gene: 11. Looked up from germline, CDR1 is MNHEY and CDR2 is SMNVEV (reference sequence). This CDR3 is built from 15 residues. The CDR3 spells CASSRWDRGSGGYTF. CDR3 nucleotides: TGTGCCAGCAGTCGTTGGGACAGGGGATCTGGGGGCTACACCTTC.

The chain recombines TRBV2 with TRBJ1-1; D ambiguous. V was trimmed by 6 bases and J by 2 bases, leaving 10 bases between them. Germline CDR1 SNHLY, CDR2 FYNNEI. The CDR3 has 13 amino acids. DNA for the CDR3: TGTGCCAGCAGCATGGGCCTAAACACTGAAGCTTTCTTT. Translating it yields CASSMGLNTEAFF.

The J gene is TRBJ1-2, the V gene TRBV30, with D perhaps TRBD1 (5 bases). CDR3 length: 13 residues. Trimming took 3 bases from V and 8 from J, leaving 16 bases between them. Germline lookup yields CDR1 GTSNPN and CDR2 SVGIG (reference sequence). This chain's CDR3 is CAWRGPARPGYTF. In DNA form, the CDR3 reads TGTGCCTGGAGGGGGCCGGCCCGGCCCGGCTACACCTTC.

The chain combines TRBV5-4 with TRBJ2-6; a possible D gene is TRBD1 (6 bases). This CDR3 has 15 amino acids. Trimming removed 4 bases at V and 4 bases at J, with 12 bases between. The germline CDR1 and CDR2 sequences are SGHNT and YYREEE (reference sequence). The CDR3 is CASSPLGAGANVLTF. Here the CDR3 DNA reads TGTGCCAGCAGCCCGCTGGGGGCCGGGGCCAACGTCCTGACTTTC.

Concerning this clone itself: This sample includes further DNA sequences coding for the same CDR3. V and J are TRBV5-1 and TRBJ2-3, with 8 bases identical to TRBD2. V lost 4 bases to trimming and J lost 2 bases; unmatched junction nucleotides: 9. The CDR3 extends over 16 amino acids. Germline CDR1 is SGHRS and CDR2 is YFSETQ. The CDR3 is CASSPLGGGSTDTQYF. In nucleotides, the CDR3 is TGCGCCAGCAGCCCCTTGGGCGGGGGGTCCACAGATACGCAGTATTTT.

The chain joins TRBV6-5 to TRBJ2-7; D may be TRBD1 (6 bases). The germline V gene encodes CDR1 MNHEY and CDR2 SVGAGI. V lost 2 bases and J 2 bases, leaving 13 bases between the germline ends. The CDR3 is 15 residues long. The CDR3 DNA reads as TGTGCCAGCAGTTACGGGGGACAAGGGACCTACGAGCAGTACTTC. Its protein product is CASSYGGQGTYEQYF.

This chain connects TRBV6-6 to TRBJ2-3; TRBD1 matches 7 bases. V was clipped by 5 bases and J by 2 bases; unmatched bases: 4. This CDR3 is built from 14 residues. Germline V lookup: CDR1 MNHNY, CDR2 SVGAGI (reference sequence). CDR3 coding DNA: TGTGCCAGCAGTACGGGACAGAACACAGATACGCAGTATTTT. Translation: CASSTGQNTDTQYF.

The V gene is TRBV18, the J gene TRBJ1-3, with a possible D match to TRBD1 (5 bases). V lost 2 bases, J lost 4 bases, and 15 bases lay in between. CDR3 size: 16 residues. Germline loops: CDR1 KGHSH, CDR2 LQKENI. The CDR3 is CASSPYMATDGNTIYF. In DNA, the CDR3 is TGTGCCAGCTCACCATATATGGCGACAGACGGAAACACCATATATTTT.

The rearrangement links TRBV6-5 to TRBJ2-5; D may be TRBD1 (5 bases). The germline V gene has CDR1 MNHEY and CDR2 SVGAGI. Trimming removed 6 bases from V and 5 bases from J, with 16 bases in between. The CDR3 consists of 14 residues. The CDR3 DNA reads TGTGCCAGCAGCCGCAAACAGGCCCAGGAGACCCAGTACTTC. Amino acid sequence: CASSRKQAQETQYF.

This clone has only a few counts. This sequence joins TRBV2 and TRBJ1-5; 10 bases fit TRBD1. The junction had 13 bases not matched to a gene; V was cut back by 5 bases and J by 6 bases. The CDR3 contains 17 residues. CDR1 is SNHLY and CDR2 is FYNNEI in the germline V gene. This chain's CDR3 is CASSRLGGQGFGQPQHF. For the CDR3, the DNA is TGTGCCAGCAGTCGACTTGGGGGACAGGGGTTTGGTCAGCCCCAGCATTTT.

V and J are TRBV12-5 and TRBJ2-3; possible D gene TRBD2, 6 bases. CDR3 length: 15 residues. Germline CDR1 is LGHNT and CDR2 is FRNRAP. Trimming removed 7 bases from V and 5 bases from J, with 19 bases in between. The CDR3 bases are TGTGCTAGTGCCCCTCGGGGGACCTTTGGAGATACGCAGTATTTT. Protein sequence: CASAPRGTFGDTQYF.

The chain carries TRBV18 and TRBJ2-1; 8 bases map to TRBD2. This CDR3 comprises 12 residues. The J segment lost 14 bases and the V segment lost 1 base, leaving 4 bases of the junction unmatched. The germline V gene has CDR1 KGHSH and CDR2 LQKENI. The CDR3 protein is CASSPLGTSEFF. The CDR3 DNA reads as TGTGCCAGCTCACCACTCGGGACTAGTGAGTTCTTC.

For this clone: This CDR3 is also generated by other DNA sequences in the sample. V and J are TRBV5-1 and TRBJ2-7, with 7 bases that match TRBD1. After removal of 3 bases from V and 2 bases from J, the junction contained 2 bases not matched to a gene. Germline V lookup: CDR1 SGHRS, CDR2 YFSETQ. CDR3 length: 13 residues. CDR3 region: CASSSTGTYEQYF. CDR3 nucleotides: TGCGCCAGCAGCTCGACAGGGACCTACGAGCAGTACTTC.

This chain uses TRBV20-1 with TRBJ2-7; TRBD1 might be the D (6 bases). The CDR3 is 13 amino acids. Germline assignment: CDR1 DFQATT and CDR2 SNEGSKA (reference sequence). The V and J ends lost 3 bases and 4 bases respectively, with 13 bases between them. DNA of the CDR3: TGCAGTGCTAGTTACAGGGCCCAATACGAGCAGTACTTC. As protein: CSASYRAQYEQYF.

This sequence joins TRBV28 and TRBJ1-1; D remains ambiguous. The germline V and J ends were trimmed by 6 bases and 0 bases, with 17 bases remaining between them. The CDR3 covers 16 residues. Germline V lookup: CDR1 MDHEN, CDR2 SYDVKM. For the CDR3, the DNA is TGTGCCAGCAGGGGAGTAGCGGGGATCATGAACACTGAAGCTTTCTTT. Amino acids: CASRGVAGIMNTEAFF.

The rearrangement links TRBV5-5 to TRBJ1-2, with TRBD1 matching 7 bases. The ends lost 5 bases at V and 3 bases at J; junction bases unmatched: 7. Germline CDR1 SGHKS, CDR2 YYEKEE (reference sequence). The CDR3 is 14 residues long. The CDR3 DNA is TGTGCCAGCAGACCCGGGACAGAGGACTATGGCTACACCTTC. Protein: CASRPGTEDYGYTF.

The chain uses TRBV5-1 and TRBJ2-3; 10 bases match TRBD1. In germline, CDR1 is SGHRS, CDR2 YFSETQ. The V and J ends lost 4 bases and 7 bases, in that order; junction bases with no gene match: 12. The CDR3 is made up of 16 amino acids. DNA of the CDR3: TGCGCCAGCAGCGATCCGGGACAGGGGTCCCCCCATACGCAGTATTTT. This gives the protein CASSDPGQGSPHTQYF.